This T cell receptor (beta chain) was sequenced in a study of blood T cells in healthy people across ages. Overall study results and limits: Whereas aged donors had fewer naive CD4+ cells, long-lived donors had more of them and higher diversity.

This CDR3 is built from 15 residues. CDR1 and CDR2 from the germline V gene are DFQATT and SNEGSKA (reference sequence). V lost 3 bases, J lost 7 bases, and 13 bases stayed unmatched. Concerning this clonotype itself: What it binds is unknown.

Alongside a J-beta primer mix, a sample-barcoded 5' primer served in a second PCR lasting about 7 to 12 cycles. TCRdb ran MiXCR on the 5' RACE reads and lists one entry per CDR3 protein. Among 950,000 to 1,200,000 distinct CDR3 sequences listed, approximately 38% were seen once. The specimen was blood. This TCR came from a man aged 18 to 29 in good health. The rearrangement joins TRBV20-1 to TRBJ2-7; 9 nucleotides align to TRBD2. CDR3: CSASPASGAYNEQYF. CDR3 bases: TGCAGTGCTAGCCCCGCTAGCGGGGCTTACAATGAGCAGTACTTC.